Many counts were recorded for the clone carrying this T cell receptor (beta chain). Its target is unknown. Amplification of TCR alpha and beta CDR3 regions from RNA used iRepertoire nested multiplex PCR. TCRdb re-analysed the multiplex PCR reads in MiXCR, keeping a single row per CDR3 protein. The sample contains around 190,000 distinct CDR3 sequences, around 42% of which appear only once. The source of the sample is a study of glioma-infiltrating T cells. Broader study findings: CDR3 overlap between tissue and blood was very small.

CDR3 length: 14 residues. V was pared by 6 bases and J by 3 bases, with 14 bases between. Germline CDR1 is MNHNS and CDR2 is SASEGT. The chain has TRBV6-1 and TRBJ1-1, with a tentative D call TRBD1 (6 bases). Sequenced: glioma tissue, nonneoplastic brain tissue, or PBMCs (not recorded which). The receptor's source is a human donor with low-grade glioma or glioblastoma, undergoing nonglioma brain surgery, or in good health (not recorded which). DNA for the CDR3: TGTGCCAGCAGGGTCTCGGGGGCTGACACTGAAGCTTTCTTT. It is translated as CASRVSGADTEAFF.